Listed below are T cell receptor beta chains from one sample, sequenced in a study of T-cell memory formation after mild COVID-19. TCRdb independently ran MiXCR on the 5' RACE reads; one entry per CDR3 protein. The sample yields approximately 190,000 distinct CDR3 sequences, about 16% seen once. The sample comprised PBMCs or a T cell subset sorted from them (not recorded which). All receptors derive from an adult woman who had mild COVID-19 (a few samples of this study predate the infection). Cell type and time point are not known. CDR3s include the opening cysteine and the closing phenylalanine or tryptophan. Some rows have no size entry. The others give once, few or many, or a class for an expanded clone.

clone size,V gene,J gene,CDR3 protein
-,TRBV7-9,TRBJ2-7,CASSHMVTSGSSYEQYF
-,TRBV7-3,TRBJ2-6,CASSTPDPGANVLTF
few,TRBV12-3/TRBV12-4,TRBJ1-5,CASSFLGKGNQPQHF
many,TRBV7-2,TRBJ2-1,CASSLSSGAHNEQFF
few,TRBV10-3,TRBJ2-7,CAISEVSYEQYF
few,TRBV24-1,TRBJ2-2,CATSDPRLLRGTGELFF
-,TRBV12-3/TRBV12-4,TRBJ1-2,CASAKDYGYTF
-,TRBV6-2/TRBV6-3,TRBJ1-1,CASSYGTGGMNTEAFF
few,TRBV24-1,TRBJ2-7,CANTTGYEQYF
-,TRBV12-3/TRBV12-4,TRBJ2-7,CASSYIAGEVREQYF
-,TRBV4-1,TRBJ2-3,CASSQDSSGGDTQYF
-,TRBV20-1,TRBJ1-1,CRVAGGNTEAFF
-,TRBV30,TRBJ1-5,CAWSTTGKANSNQPQHF
few,TRBV12-3/TRBV12-4,TRBJ1-1,CASSFIRGTGAFF
-,TRBV4-3,TRBJ2-2,CASSQDWGTGELFF
-,TRBV6-2/TRBV6-3,TRBJ2-1,CASSYRLAGTNEQFF
-,TRBV20-1,TRBJ2-7,CSVARRETGEQYF
few,TRBV4-1,TRBJ2-7,CASSRGQGTNEQYF
-,TRBV7-8,TRBJ1-1,CASSGQGGVTEAFF
-,TRBV5-4,TRBJ2-5,CASTAGGGGETQYF
-,TRBV19,TRBJ1-4,CASSIGRRVNEKLFF
-,TRBV27,TRBJ1-1,CAVSRGRNTEAFF
-,TRBV12-3/TRBV12-4,TRBJ2-1,CASRRASGGAEEQFF
few,TRBV27,TRBJ1-1,CASKGQVMNTEAFF
few,TRBV15,TRBJ2-5,CATSREVGSQETQYF
-,TRBV29-1,TRBJ2-7,CSVVWRDYEQYF
-,TRBV25-1,TRBJ2-3,CASSELGIGGGYTDTQYF
few,TRBV5-6,TRBJ2-3,CASSFYWGGTDTQYF
-,TRBV6-1,TRBJ1-2,CASSVPDSGYYGYTF
few,TRBV5-1,TRBJ1-1,CASSFVVNTEAFF
-,TRBV19,TRBJ2-7,CASSRQGPYEQYF
few,TRBV20-1,TRBJ2-1,CSASPPGPNEQFF